This TCR beta chain appears in the sequencing data of a study of CXCR3-negative and CXCR3-positive naive CD8 T cells. Study outcomes and limitations: Researchers report CXCR3 expression partially decreased after cryopreservation, with fresh PBMCs used in most assays. CXCR3-positive naive cells carried more hydrophobic TRB CDR3s than CXCR3-negative naive cells did.

About this clonotype itself: The antigen is unknown.

Libraries of TRB cDNA were made by 5' RACE and carried UMIs. TCRdb re-called the 5' RACE reads; one entry per CDR3 protein, DNA not given. The table for this sample gives 85,000 to 90,000 distinct CDR3 sequences. The CDR3 runs 14 residues. CDR1 is MDHEN, CDR2 SYDVKM, per germline. In triplicate, each CD8+ T cell subset was sorted at 250,000 to 300,000 cells per replicate. Sequenced input: naive CXCR3+ CD8+ T cells from blood. Sample subset: CD45RO-CCR7+CD27+CD95- naive CD8+ T cells expressing CXCR3 (TNR3+). The chain uses TRBV28 and TRBJ2-5; without DNA, the TCRdb call of TRBD1 cannot be checked. This receptor was obtained from a human donor in good health. Some clones in this sample may be carry-over from other donors' samples. The CDR3 reads CASSLGTVRETQYF.